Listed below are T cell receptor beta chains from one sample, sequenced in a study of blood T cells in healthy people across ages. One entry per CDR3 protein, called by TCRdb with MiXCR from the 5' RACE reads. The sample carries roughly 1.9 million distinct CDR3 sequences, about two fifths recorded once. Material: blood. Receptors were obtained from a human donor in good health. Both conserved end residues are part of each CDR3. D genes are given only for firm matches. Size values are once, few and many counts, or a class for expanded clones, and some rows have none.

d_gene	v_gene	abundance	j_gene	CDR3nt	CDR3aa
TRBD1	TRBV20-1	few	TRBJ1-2	TGCAGTGCTTCCCGGGACAGGGCAACCTATGGCTACACCTTC	CSASRDRATYGYTF
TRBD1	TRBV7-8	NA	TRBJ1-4	TGTGCCAGCAGCTTTTTGATCAGCCGGGGGGACAGTAATGAAAAACTGTTTTTT	CASSFLISRGDSNEKLFF
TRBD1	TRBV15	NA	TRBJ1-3	TGTGCCACCAGCAGAGATTCAGGGGGACCGAGAAACACCATATATTTT	CATSRDSGGPRNTIYF
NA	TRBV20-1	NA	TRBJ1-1	TGCAGTGGCGGAGGGTTGGTAGGGGCTTTCTTT	CSGGGLVGAFF
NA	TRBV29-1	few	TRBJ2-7	TGCAGCGTTGAGGGGGCGGAAAGGACCGACTCCTACGAGCAGTACTTC	CSVEGAERTDSYEQYF
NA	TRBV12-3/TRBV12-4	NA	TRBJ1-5	TGTGCCAGCAGTTTAGTGCTCACCTCGCCCCAGCATTTT	CASSLVLTSPQHF
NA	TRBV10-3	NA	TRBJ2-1	TGTGCCATCAGGCGGGACGCCCGAACACGGGCCGGCTCCTACAATGAGCAGTTCTTC	CAIRRDARTRAGSYNEQFF
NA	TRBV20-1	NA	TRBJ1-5	TGCAGTGCTAGAGATTACGCCGGCAGCAATCAGCCCCAGCATTTT	CSARDYAGSNQPQHF
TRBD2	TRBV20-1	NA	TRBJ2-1	TGCAGTGCTGCGAAAGAGCGGGGGGACCACAATGAGCAGTTCTTC	CSAAKERGDHNEQFF
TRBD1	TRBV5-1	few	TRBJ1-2	TGCGCCAGCAGCTTGACCCGGGACAGTAACTATGGCTACACCTTC	CASSLTRDSNYGYTF
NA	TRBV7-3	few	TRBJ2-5	TGTGCCAGCAGCCGTGATATGGGGGAGACCCAGTACTTC	CASSRDMGETQYF
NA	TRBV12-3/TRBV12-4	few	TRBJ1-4	TGTGCCAGCAGCACCACAACTAATGAAAAACTGTTTTTT	CASSTTTNEKLFF
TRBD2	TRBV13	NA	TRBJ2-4	TGTGCCAGCAGCTTAGGGGGGGCTAGCGGGGATAAGTACTTC	CASSLGGASGDKYF
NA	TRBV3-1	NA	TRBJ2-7	TGTGCCAGCAGCCAAGCAGGAGGGGTACCCGAGCAGTACTTC	CASSQAGGVPEQYF
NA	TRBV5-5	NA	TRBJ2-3	TGTGCCAGCAGCTTGGAAGTCAGGGGTACGCAGTATTTT	CASSLEVRGTQYF
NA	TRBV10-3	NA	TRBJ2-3	TGTGCCATCAGTGAAGATACAGATACGCAGTATTTT	CAISEDTDTQYF
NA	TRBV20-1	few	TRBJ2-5	TGCAGCGCCGGGGGGCTCAACCAAGAGACCCAGTACTTC	CSAGGLNQETQYF
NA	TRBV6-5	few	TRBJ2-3	TGTGCCAGCGGCTTCTTAACCACAGATACGCAGTATTTT	CASGFLTTDTQYF
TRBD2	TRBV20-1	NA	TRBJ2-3	TGCAGTGCTAGAGAGGGGGAGGGCGATACGCAGTATTTT	CSAREGEGDTQYF
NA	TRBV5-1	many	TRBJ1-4	TGCGCCAGCAGCCCGGGACCTAATGAAAAACTGTTTTTT	CASSPGPNEKLFF
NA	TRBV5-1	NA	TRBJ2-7	NA	CASSFSSSGEEQYF
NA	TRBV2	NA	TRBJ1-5	TGTGCCAGCAGTGAAAGTGATAGCAATCAGCCCCAGCATTTT	CASSESDSNQPQHF
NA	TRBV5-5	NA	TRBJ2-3	TGTGCCAGCAGCTGCTCGGCCGCCCCAGATACGCAGTATTTT	CASSCSAAPDTQYF
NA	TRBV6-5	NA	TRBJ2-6	TGTGCCAGCAGTTACTCCAAACCCAGGGGACTACGGGCCAACGTCCTGACTTTC	CASSYSKPRGLRANVLTF
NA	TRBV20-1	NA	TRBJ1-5	TGCAGTGCTAGAGATTTCATGCAGGGTCAGCCCCAGCATTTT	CSARDFMQGQPQHF
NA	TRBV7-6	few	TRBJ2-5	TGTGCCAGCAGCTCCCTTCCGGGACCCAGGGAGACCCAGTACTTC	CASSSLPGPRETQYF
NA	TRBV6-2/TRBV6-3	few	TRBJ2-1	TGTGCCAGCAGTTACAGGGTGAGCTCCTACAATGAGCAGTTCTTC	CASSYRVSSYNEQFF
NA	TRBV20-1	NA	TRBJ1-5	TGCAGTGCTAGAGATTTCAGGGACATGGGCAATCAGCCCCAGCATTTT	CSARDFRDMGNQPQHF
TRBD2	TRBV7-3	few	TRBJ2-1	TGTGCCAGCAGCTTAAATCTACGGGGGGGTCGCCGGGAGCAGTTCTTC	CASSLNLRGGRREQFF
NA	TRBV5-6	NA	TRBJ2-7	TGTGCCAGCAGCCCGGTAGGGCAGATCTACGAGCAGTACTTC	CASSPVGQIYEQYF
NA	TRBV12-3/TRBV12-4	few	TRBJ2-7	TGTGCCAGCAGTTTTCGGGTTGTTTCCTACGAGCAGTACTTC	CASSFRVVSYEQYF
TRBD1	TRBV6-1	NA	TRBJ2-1	TGTGCCAGCAGTCCTACGGGACAGGGGGCCAAAGATGAGCAGTTCTTC	CASSPTGQGAKDEQFF
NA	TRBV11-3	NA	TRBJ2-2	TGTGCCAGCAGCTCCCAATTGGTGGCCGGGGAGCTGTTTTTT	CASSSQLVAGELFF
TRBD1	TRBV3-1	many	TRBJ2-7	TGTGCCAGCAGCCCTGCAGGGGGCATCCCCTACGAGCAGTACTTC	CASSPAGGIPYEQYF
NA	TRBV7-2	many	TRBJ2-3	TGTGCCAGCAGCTCCAGGGAGGAGGGAGGCACAGATACGCAGTATTTT	CASSSREEGGTDTQYF
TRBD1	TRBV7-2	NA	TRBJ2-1	TGTGCCAGCAGCTATTGGACAGGGTTGAATGAGCAGTTCTTC	CASSYWTGLNEQFF
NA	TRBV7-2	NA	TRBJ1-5	TGTGCCAGCAGCCAACGCCCCCCGGGGCGGGGATGGGATCAGCCCCAGCATTTT	CASSQRPPGRGWDQPQHF
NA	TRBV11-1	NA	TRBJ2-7	TGTGCCAGCCAAACGGTTATTCAAAAAAACTCCTACGAGCAGTACTTC	CASQTVIQKNSYEQYF
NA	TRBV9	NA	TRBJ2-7	TGTGCCAGCAGCCCCACGGCGGGACACACCTACGAGCAGTACTTC	CASSPTAGHTYEQYF
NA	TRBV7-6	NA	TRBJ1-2	TGTGCCAGCAGCTTGGCTGGGGAAAGTAACTATGGCTACACCTTC	CASSLAGESNYGYTF
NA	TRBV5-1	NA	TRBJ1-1	TGCGCCAGCAGCTTAGAGAGCACTGAAGCTTTCTTT	CASSLESTEAFF
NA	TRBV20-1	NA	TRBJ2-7	TGCAGTGCTAGAAACCCGAGGAGCTCCTACGAGCAGTACTTC	CSARNPRSSYEQYF
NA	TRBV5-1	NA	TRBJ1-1	TGCGCCAGCAGTCCTGATGGGAGGGTAATGAACACTGAAGCTTTCTTT	CASSPDGRVMNTEAFF
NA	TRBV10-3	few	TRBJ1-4	TGTGCCACCACCCTGGGACGTAATGAAAAACTGTTTTTT	CATTLGRNEKLFF
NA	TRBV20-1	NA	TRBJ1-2	TGCAGTGCTACGGCCGGGGGGGCTAACTATGGCTACACCTTC	CSATAGGANYGYTF
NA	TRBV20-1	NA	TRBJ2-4	TGCGGTGCCCTAAGCAACATTCAGTACTTC	CGALSNIQYF
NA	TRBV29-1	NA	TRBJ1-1	TGCAGCGTTGATGACGGGAACACTGAAGCTTTCTTT	CSVDDGNTEAFF
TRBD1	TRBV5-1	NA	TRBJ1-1	TGCGCCAGCAGCGCGACCCCCGGGACAGGGCCCGCTGAAGCTTTCTTT	CASSATPGTGPAEAFF
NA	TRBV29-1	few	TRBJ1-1	TGCAGCGTTGAAACCAGGATGAACACTGAAGCTTTCTTT	CSVETRMNTEAFF
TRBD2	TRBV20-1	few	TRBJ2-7	TGCAGTGCTATCAGGACTAGCGGATCCACCTACGAGCAGTACTTC	CSAIRTSGSTYEQYF